The 3 T cell receptor beta chains below all came from one sample that was sequenced in a study of CD8 T cells in ankylosing spondylitis. Using its own MiXCR run on the 5' RACE reads, TCRdb lists one record per CDR3 protein. Altogether 250,000 to 350,000 distinct CDR3 sequences are present, about 20% being singletons, with the ten largest covering about 8%. The specimen sequenced was blood, either unsorted or a sorted T cell fraction (not recorded which). The receptor set was obtained from a male donor with ankylosing spondylitis or in good health (not recorded which).

The chain recombines TRBV24-1 with TRBJ2-2; TRBD2 matches 7 bases. In germline, CDR1 is KGHDR, CDR2 SFDVKD. The CDR3 runs to 16 residues. The ends lost 1 base at V and 1 base at J; junction bases unmatched: 2. The CDR3 sequence is CATSDFASGNTGELFF. The CDR3 DNA reads TGTGCCACCAGTGATTTCGCTAGCGGGAACACCGGGGAGCTGTTTTTT.

The J gene is TRBJ2-5, the V gene TRBV11-2, with D possibly being TRBD2 (5 bases). The CDR3 is made up of 12 amino acids. From germline, CDR1 is SGHAT and CDR2 FQNNGV. Trimming took off 8 bases at V and 5 bases at J, with 12 bases between the two ends. The CDR3 region has the DNA TGTGCCAGCCTGGGAGTCGTGGAGACCCAGTACTTC. Amino acids: CASLGVVETQYF.

This clonotype has just a few counts. The V call is TRBV12-3 or TRBV12-4, the J call TRBJ2-2; D ambiguous. V was clipped by 6 bases and J by 1 base, with 18 bases between them. CDR3 length: 17 amino acids. The CDR3 loop is CASRGRWISLNTGELFF. DNA of the CDR3: TGTGCCAGCAGAGGACGATGGATCAGCCTGAACACCGGGGAGCTGTTTTTT.